This T cell receptor beta chain was sequenced during a study of CD8+ T cells in alopecia areata (dated by TCRdb to about 2018). General notes on the study: Treated patients were enrolled in an open-label pilot trial of oral tofacitinib at 5 to 10 mg twice daily for moderate-to-severe alopecia areata. Biopsies were taken from tofacitinib-treated patients at baseline and again at 4 and 24 weeks into treatment, and several of those patients also had a later scalp biopsy. The RNA source kit depended on sample type: the PAXgene miRNA kit for fixed scalp, the miRNeasy kit for PBMCs, and the RNeasy kit for mouse skin. Scalp clonality was compared across normal scalp (n=4), patchy alopecia areata scalp (n=8), and alopecia totalis/universalis scalp (n=8). Amplification of TCRbeta CDR3 regions was done by immunoSEQ multiplex PCR using 35 Vbeta forward primers and 13 Jbeta reverse primers. Tofacitinib was given for 6 to 18 months, followed by 6 months of follow-up off drug to assess delayed response and recurrence. In both human patients and the C3H/HeJ mouse model, the study applied high-throughput TCRbeta sequencing to look at T cell clonal expansion in alopecia areata. Scalp tissue and sorted CD4+ and CD8+ peripheral blood T cells from patchy and totalis/universalis alopecia areata patients and from healthy controls were covered by human TCRbeta sequencing. The research as a whole found: Lesional scalp, especially in alopecia totalis/universalis, showed higher clonality and more expanded CD8+ clones than normal scalp, suggesting antigenic drive. Shared TCR sequences between patients were less evident than in mice, which may be partly attributable to HLA diversity in the patient population. Scalp TCR repertoire analysis is complicated because resident alphabeta T cells in normal human skin are also sequenced, whereas mouse skin is dominated by gammadelta T cells.

From the germline V gene, CDR1 is MGHRA and CDR2 is YSYEKL. The CDR3 spans 16 residues, from the cysteine through the phenylalanine. Only the CDR3 region is kept as DNA, spanning 48 bases read in frame from base 1. The junction carries 17 bases between V and J, which are trimmed by 1 base and 5 bases respectively. The library was made by the immunoSEQ multiplex PCR assay. For TCR sequencing, RNA was extracted from every sample and reverse transcribed into cDNA to serve as template. SuperScript III was used to make first-strand cDNA, primed with a 2:1 mix of oligo-dT and random hexamers. A synthetic immune receptor repertoire was used to measure amplification bias, and any remaining bias was corrected computationally. Per the source publication's procedure: Raw reads were preprocessed to remove errors, and CDR3 was defined according to IMGT conventions as the region from the conserved cysteine to phenylalanine. Clonality was calculated as 1 minus Shannon entropy normalized by log2 of the number of productive unique TCRs. Scalp TCRbeta sequences were cross-referenced with sorted blood CD4 and CD8 repertoires so that the CD4 or CD8 identity of scalp clones could be inferred. The clones in this table, taken by TCRdb from immuneACCESS, are in-frame only. Not every clone is retained; where verified, under half of the shortfall comes from an unresolved V gene, and the cause of the rest is unknown. The DNA was the basis for D and trimming; V, J and clone size are from that table. The sample table records roughly 59,000 clones; roughly half of these occur just once. The top ten constitute about a sixth of the sample.

What the time point label conveys for this sample: baseline before oral tofacitinib. Lesional scalp punch biopsies and peripheral blood were obtained from alopecia areata patients. PBMCs were isolated by density centrifugation and stained for CD3, CD4 and CD8, after which CD4+ and CD8+ T cells were sorted on a FACSAria. As concerns this clone: Its antigen is not yet known. The input lacks base qualities; no much larger clone sits a single base away.

This material consisted of CD8+ T cells sorted from blood, taken at week 0. The sequence derives from a human donor with alopecia areata. The sequence joins TRBV4-1 to TRBJ1-1; 5 matching bases give a weak D call of TRBD1. Here is the DNA: TGCGCCAGCAGCCAAGTTGGGGGGTCGGCGAAGACTGAAGCTTTCTTT. It encodes CASSQVGGSAKTEAFF.